A selection of T cell receptor beta chains follows, all from one sample in a study of blood T cell repertoires in COVID-19. TCRdb keeps only in-frame clones here, not all; method: immunoSEQ multiplex PCR. Of 380,000 or so clones detected, roughly nine tenths appear once; the ten largest clones hold about 1.2%. The sample comprised peripheral blood. Source of these receptors: a man aged 35 to 55 with acute or convalescent COVID-19. Each CDR3 is given with its conserved first and last residue. Each record gives: V gene, D gene, clone size, J gene, CDR3 DNA, CDR3 protein. A D gene is named only where the DNA matches it firmly. Clone size is not always given. Where it is, it says once, few, many or a class for expanded clones.

v_gene: TRBV4-1; d_gene: .; abundance: .; j_gene: TRBJ1-2; CDR3nt: TGCGCCAGCAGCCAAGAGGACAGTTGGCTCGATGGCTACACCTTC; CDR3aa: CASSQEDSWLDGYTF
v_gene: TRBV19; d_gene: TRBD2; abundance: once; j_gene: TRBJ2-5; CDR3nt: TGTGCCAGTAGTATAGGGACTAGCGGACAAGAGACCCAGTACTTC; CDR3aa: CASSIGTSGQETQYF
v_gene: TRBV2; d_gene: TRBD1; abundance: .; j_gene: TRBJ1-1; CDR3nt: TGTGCCAGCAGTTCTAACCACGACAGGGGCCTGAACACTGAAGCTTTCTTT; CDR3aa: CASSSNHDRGLNTEAFF
v_gene: TRBV5-1; d_gene: .; abundance: .; j_gene: TRBJ1-4; CDR3nt: TGCGCCAGCAGCCGGGGCGGACAGAATGAAAAACTGTTTTTT; CDR3aa: CASSRGGQNEKLFF
v_gene: TRBV7-6; d_gene: TRBD1; abundance: .; j_gene: TRBJ1-4; CDR3nt: TGTGCCAGCAGCCCAGGACAGGGCTCAAATAAGGAAAAACTGTTTTTT; CDR3aa: CASSPGQGSNKEKLFF
v_gene: TRBV7-2; d_gene: TRBD1; abundance: .; j_gene: TRBJ1-6; CDR3nt: TGTGCCAGCAGCTTAAGGGGGCGGAGAAATAATTCACCCCTCCACTTT; CDR3aa: CASSLRGRRNNSPLHF
v_gene: TRBV9; d_gene: TRBD2; abundance: once; j_gene: TRBJ2-4; CDR3nt: TGTGCCAGCAGCCCCCAAGCGGGGGGTAACATTCAGTACTTC; CDR3aa: CASSPQAGGNIQYF
v_gene: TRBV4-1; d_gene: .; abundance: few; j_gene: TRBJ1-4; CDR3nt: TGCGCCAGCAGCCAAGCCAGGGTCGTTCGGGAAAAACTGTTTTTT; CDR3aa: CASSQARVVREKLFF
v_gene: TRBV19; d_gene: .; abundance: once; j_gene: TRBJ2-7; CDR3nt: TGTGCCAGTAGCTTTAACGGAGACCACTACGAGCAGTACTTC; CDR3aa: CASSFNGDHYEQYF
v_gene: TRBV12-3/TRBV12-4; d_gene: .; abundance: .; j_gene: TRBJ1-2; CDR3nt: TGTGCCAGCAGTGTCTCTGGCTACACCTTC; CDR3aa: CASSVSGYTF
v_gene: TRBV10-1; d_gene: TRBD1; abundance: once; j_gene: TRBJ2-7; CDR3nt: TGCGCCAGCAGCCCCCGGGACAGGGGCTACGAGCAGTACTTC; CDR3aa: CASSPRDRGYEQYF
v_gene: TRBV3-1/TRBV3-2; d_gene: TRBD2; abundance: .; j_gene: TRBJ2-7; CDR3nt: TGTGCCAGCAGCCAAGAGTTTGGACTAGCGGGAGTCATCGACGAGCAGTACTTC; CDR3aa: CASSQEFGLAGVIDEQYF
v_gene: TRBV7-8; d_gene: .; abundance: .; j_gene: TRBJ1-5; CDR3nt: TGTGCCAGCAGCTTAGCCTTGAGCAGGGGTTGGAGCAATCAGCCCCAGCATTTT; CDR3aa: CASSLALSRGWSNQPQHF
v_gene: TRBV6-5; d_gene: TRBD1; abundance: .; j_gene: TRBJ1-2; CDR3nt: TGTGCCAGCAGTTACGGGGACAGCGATTATGGCTACACCTTC; CDR3aa: CASSYGDSDYGYTF